These 9 T cell receptor beta chains were all obtained from the same sample, sequenced in a study of blood T cell repertoires in COVID-19 (TCRdb year 2020). Libraries were constructed by the immunoSEQ multiplex PCR assay. TCRdb provides this immuneACCESS table in a form limited to in-frame rearrangements. Some clones are lacking; in checked studies, under half of them reflect an unresolved V gene, and why the rest are absent is not known. In all, the sample holds under 200,000 clones, and just under 85% of those were seen once. Of the sample, 0.95% falls within the top ten clones. The source material was peripheral blood. These TCRs come from a man aged 60-69 years with COVID-19, enrolled during active disease.

The V gene is TRBV19, the J gene TRBJ2-5; tentatively, D is TRBD2 (6 bases). Germline CDR1 reads LNHDA; CDR2 reads SQIVND (reference sequence). The CDR3 extends over 14 amino acids. Trimming shortened V by 3 bases and J by 2 bases, and 10 bases separated the two germline ends. The CDR3 protein is CASSIRGGQETQYF. CDR3 nucleotide sequence: TGTGCCAGTAGTATCCGTGGGGGGCAAGAGACCCAGTACTTC.

The chain links TRBV11-2 to TRBJ1-4, with a tentative D call TRBD1 (6 bases). This CDR3 is built from 17 residues. V was trimmed by 7 bases and J by 12 bases, leaving 30 bases between them. Germline loops: CDR1 SGHAT, CDR2 FQNNGV. Here the CDR3 DNA reads TGTGCCAGCACCTTGGGGCGGGGGCTTACCAACAAGAAGGAACTGTTTTTT. Protein sequence: CASTLGRGLTNKKELFF.

The chain recombines TRBV20-1 with TRBJ1-5; D gene ambiguous. Trimming took 3 bases from V and 2 from J, leaving 11 bases between them. The CDR3 length is 14 residues. Germline loops: CDR1 DFQATT, CDR2 SNEGSKA (reference sequence). The CDR3 reads CSASLDYGNQPQHF. CDR3 bases: TGCAGTGCTAGTCTCGACTATGGCAATCAGCCCCAGCATTTT.

This clone was observed a few times. The V and J genes are TRBV5-1 and TRBJ1-3; D remains ambiguous. CDR1 and CDR2 (germline): SGHRS, YFSETQ. The CDR3 is 13 amino acids. V lost 0 bases and J 4 bases, leaving 5 bases between the germline ends. The CDR3 here is CASSLGYGNTIYF. The CDR3 DNA is TGCGCCAGCAGCTTGGGCTACGGAAACACCATATATTTT.

This sequence joins TRBV28 and TRBJ1-1; 8 bases match TRBD1. Germline lookup yields CDR1 MDHEN and CDR2 SYDVKM. The CDR3 is 14 residues long. J lost 4 bases, V lost 3 bases, and 4 bases had no gene match. The CDR3 protein is CASSFGQGSTEAFF. In DNA form, the CDR3 reads TGTGCCAGCAGTTTCGGACAGGGAAGCACTGAAGCTTTCTTT.

The chain employs TRBV3-1 (or the pseudogene TRBV3-2) and TRBJ2-3, with 8 positions matching TRBD2. The length of the CDR3 is 17 residues. V lost 4 bases and J lost 3; bases outside the gene matches: 12. Germline assignment: CDR1 LGHDT and CDR2 YNNKEL (reference sequence). The CDR3: CASSRGGLATRTDTQYF. The CDR3 DNA is TGTGCCAGCAGCCGGGGCGGACTAGCAACTCGTACAGATACGCAGTATTTT.

The V and J genes are TRBV29-1 and TRBJ1-1, with 7 bases matching TRBD1. Germline trimming cut 6 bases from V and 2 bases from J; bases unmatched to any gene: 6. The CDR3 contains 13 residues. Germline CDR1 and CDR2: SQVTM and ANQGSEA. The CDR3 here is CSVAQGRNTEAFF. The CDR3 nucleotides read TGCAGCGTCGCACAGGGGAGAAACACTGAAGCTTTCTTT.

V gene TRBV7-2 combines with J gene TRBJ1-2; TRBD1 matches at 9 bases. CDR1 is SGHTA and CDR2 is FQGNSA in the germline V gene. The CDR3 covers 14 residues. V lost 6 bases and J lost 7; bases outside the gene matches: 9. CDR3 sequence reads: CASRAGTGNGGYTF. The CDR3 DNA follows: TGTGCCAGCAGAGCCGGGACAGGGAATGGTGGCTACACCTTC. The whole variable domain, remainder taken from reference TRBV7-2 and TRBJ1-2, is GAGVSQSPSNKVTEKGKDVELRCDPISGHTALYWYRQSLGQGLEFLIYFQGNSAPDKSGLPSDRFSAERTGGSVSTLTIQRTQQEDSAVYLCASRAGTGNGGYTFGSGTRLTVV.

The V call is TRBV18, the J call TRBJ2-1; 16 nucleotides agree with TRBD2. Germline trimming cut 0 bases from V and 1 base from J; bases unmatched to any gene: 0. The CDR3 is 18 residues long. CDR1 is KGHSH, CDR2 LQKENI, per germline. The CDR3 nucleotides read TGTGCCAGCTCACCACCGGGACTAGCGGGAGGGTCCTACAATGAGCAGTTCTTC. Protein sequence: CASSPPGLAGGSYNEQFF.